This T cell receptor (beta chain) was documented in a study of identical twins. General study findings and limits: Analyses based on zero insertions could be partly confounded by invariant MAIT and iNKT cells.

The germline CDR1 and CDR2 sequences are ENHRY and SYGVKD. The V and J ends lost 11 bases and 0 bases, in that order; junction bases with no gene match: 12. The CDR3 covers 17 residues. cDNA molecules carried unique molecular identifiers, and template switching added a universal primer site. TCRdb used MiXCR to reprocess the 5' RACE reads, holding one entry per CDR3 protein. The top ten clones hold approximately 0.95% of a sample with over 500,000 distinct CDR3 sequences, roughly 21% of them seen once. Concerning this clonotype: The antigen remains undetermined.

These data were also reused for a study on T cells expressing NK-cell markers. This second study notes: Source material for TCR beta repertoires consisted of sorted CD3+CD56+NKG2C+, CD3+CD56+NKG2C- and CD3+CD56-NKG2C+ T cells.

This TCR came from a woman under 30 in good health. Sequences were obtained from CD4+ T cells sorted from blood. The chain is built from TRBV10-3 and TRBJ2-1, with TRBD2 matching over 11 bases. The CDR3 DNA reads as TGTGCCTCCTTCCCTAGCGGGGGGCCGGTCTCCTACAATGAGCAGTTCTTC. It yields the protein CASFPSGGPVSYNEQFF.